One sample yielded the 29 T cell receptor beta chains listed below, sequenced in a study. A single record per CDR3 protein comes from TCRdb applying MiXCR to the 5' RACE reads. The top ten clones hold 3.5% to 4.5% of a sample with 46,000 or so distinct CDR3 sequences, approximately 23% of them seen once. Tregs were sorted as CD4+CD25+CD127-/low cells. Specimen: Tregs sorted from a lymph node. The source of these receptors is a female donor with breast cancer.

The CDR3 DNA follows: TGTGCCAGCAGTTACCCAAAAGAAGGGTCGGAGCAGTACTTC. It codes for CASSYPKEGSEQYF. The chain links TRBV6-6 to TRBJ2-7; D ambiguous. V was shortened by 2 bases and J by 7 bases, with 15 bases between the two germline ends. The CDR3 spans 14 residues. Germline V CDR1 and CDR2: MNHNY, SVGAGI (reference sequence).

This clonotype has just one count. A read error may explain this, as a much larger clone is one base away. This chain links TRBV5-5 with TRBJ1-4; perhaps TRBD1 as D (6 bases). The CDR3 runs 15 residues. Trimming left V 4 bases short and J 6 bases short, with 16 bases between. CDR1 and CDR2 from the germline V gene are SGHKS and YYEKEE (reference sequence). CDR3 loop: CASSPGQRRDEKLFF. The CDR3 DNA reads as TGTGCCAGCAGCCCTGGACAGCGCAGGGATGAAAAACTGTTTTTT.

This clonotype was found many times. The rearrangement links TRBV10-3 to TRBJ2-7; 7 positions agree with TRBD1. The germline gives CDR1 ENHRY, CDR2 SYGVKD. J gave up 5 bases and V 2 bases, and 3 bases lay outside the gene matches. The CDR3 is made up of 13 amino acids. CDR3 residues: CAISERDRDEQYF. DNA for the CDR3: TGTGCCATCAGTGAGCGTGACAGGGACGAGCAGTACTTC.

This CDR3 is CASSLDSSYNEQFF. In DNA form, the CDR3 reads TGTGCCAGCAGCTTGGACAGCTCCTACAATGAGCAGTTCTTC. V is TRBV9 and J is TRBJ2-1; tentative D call: TRBD1 (6 bases). This CDR3 region has 14 residues. CDR1 and CDR2 from the germline V gene are SGDLS and YYNGEE. Trimming removed 4 bases from V and 0 bases from J, with 8 bases in between. The full variable domain, its missing parts supplied by reference TRBV9 and TRBJ2-1, is DSGVTQTPKHLITATGQRVTLRCSPRSGDLSVYWYQQSLDQGLQFLIQYYNGEERAKGNILERFSAQQFPDLHSELNLSSLELGDSALYFCASSLDSSYNEQFFGPGTRLTVL.

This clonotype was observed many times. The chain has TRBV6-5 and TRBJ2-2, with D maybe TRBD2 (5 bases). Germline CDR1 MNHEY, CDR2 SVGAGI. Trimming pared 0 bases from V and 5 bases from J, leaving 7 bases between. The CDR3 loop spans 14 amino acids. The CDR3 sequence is CASSYSEGTGELFF. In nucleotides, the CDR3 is TGTGCCAGCAGTTACTCTGAGGGAACCGGGGAGCTGTTTTTT.

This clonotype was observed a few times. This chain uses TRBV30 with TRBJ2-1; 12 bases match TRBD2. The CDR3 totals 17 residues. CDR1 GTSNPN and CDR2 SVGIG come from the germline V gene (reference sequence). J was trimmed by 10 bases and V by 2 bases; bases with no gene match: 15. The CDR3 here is CAWSSRTSGTLGAEQFF. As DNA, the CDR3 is TGTGCCTGGAGTTCCCGGACTAGCGGGACCCTCGGGGCAGAGCAGTTCTTC.

The CDR3 sequence: CASSLAGTLSYNEQFF. In DNA form, the CDR3 reads TGTGCCAGCAGCCTCGCGGGTACCCTTTCCTACAATGAGCAGTTCTTC. The chain has TRBV7-2 and TRBJ2-1, with D possibly matching TRBD2 (5 bases). From germline, CDR1 is SGHTA and CDR2 FQGNSA. V shed 5 bases and J shed 1 base, with 15 bases lying between them. The CDR3 length is 16 residues.

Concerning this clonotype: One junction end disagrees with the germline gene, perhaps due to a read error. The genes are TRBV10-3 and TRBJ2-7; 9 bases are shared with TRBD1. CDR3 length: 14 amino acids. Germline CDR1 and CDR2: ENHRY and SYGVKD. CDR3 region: CTIRGQGVPYEQYF. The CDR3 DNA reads TGTACCATCAGGGGACAGGGAGTACCATACGAGCAGTACTTC.

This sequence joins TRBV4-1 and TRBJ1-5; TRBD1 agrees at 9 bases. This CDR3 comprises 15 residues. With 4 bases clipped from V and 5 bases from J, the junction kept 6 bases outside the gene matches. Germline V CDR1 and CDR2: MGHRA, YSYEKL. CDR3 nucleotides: TGCGCCAGCAGCCTGGGACAGGGAATGGATCAGCCCCAGCATTTT. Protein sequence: CASSLGQGMDQPQHF.

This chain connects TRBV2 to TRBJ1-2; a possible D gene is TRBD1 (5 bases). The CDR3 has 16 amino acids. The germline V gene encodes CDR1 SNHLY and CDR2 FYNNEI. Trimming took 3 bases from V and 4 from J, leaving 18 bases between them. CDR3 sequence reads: CASSDTPGGTGYGYTF. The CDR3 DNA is TGTGCCAGCAGTGACACCCCCGGGGGGACTGGCTATGGCTACACCTTC.

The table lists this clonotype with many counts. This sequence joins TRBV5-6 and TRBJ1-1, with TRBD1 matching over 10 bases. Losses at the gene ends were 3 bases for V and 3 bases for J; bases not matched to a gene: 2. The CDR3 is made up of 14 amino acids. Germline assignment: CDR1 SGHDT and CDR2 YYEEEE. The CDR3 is CASSSGTGDTEAFF. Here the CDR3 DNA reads TGTGCCAGCAGCTCCGGGACAGGGGACACTGAAGCTTTCTTT.

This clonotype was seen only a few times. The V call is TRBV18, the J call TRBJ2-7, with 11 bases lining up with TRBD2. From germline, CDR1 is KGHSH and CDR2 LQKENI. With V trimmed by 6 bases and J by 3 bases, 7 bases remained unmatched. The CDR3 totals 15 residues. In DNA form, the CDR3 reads TGTGCCAGCTCGCTTGGGACTAGCGGTTTCTACGAGCAGTACTTC. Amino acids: CASSLGTSGFYEQYF.

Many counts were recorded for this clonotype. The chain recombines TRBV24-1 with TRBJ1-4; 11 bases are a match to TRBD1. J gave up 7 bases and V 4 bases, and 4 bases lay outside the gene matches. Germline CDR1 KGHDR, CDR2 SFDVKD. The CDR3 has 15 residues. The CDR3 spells CATSDPGTGGEKLFF. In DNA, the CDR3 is TGTGCCACCAGTGACCCCGGGACAGGGGGTGAAAAACTGTTTTTT.

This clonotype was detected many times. The CDR3 DNA reads TGTGCCAGCAGCTTATATATCGGAGGCTCCTACGAGCAGTACTTC. This sequence encodes CASSLYIGGSYEQYF. The chain links TRBV7-2 to TRBJ2-7; tentative D call: TRBD2 (5 bases). V was shortened by 2 bases and J by 0 bases, with 11 bases between the two germline ends. Germline loops: CDR1 SGHTA, CDR2 FQGNSA. The CDR3 spans 15 residues.

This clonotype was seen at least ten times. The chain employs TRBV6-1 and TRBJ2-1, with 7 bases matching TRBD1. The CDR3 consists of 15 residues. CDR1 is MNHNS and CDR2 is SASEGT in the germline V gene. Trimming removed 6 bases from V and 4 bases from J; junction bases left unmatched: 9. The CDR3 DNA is TGTGCCAGCAGGAGGGACAGCCAATCTTACAATGAGCAGTTCTTC. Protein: CASRRDSQSYNEQFF.

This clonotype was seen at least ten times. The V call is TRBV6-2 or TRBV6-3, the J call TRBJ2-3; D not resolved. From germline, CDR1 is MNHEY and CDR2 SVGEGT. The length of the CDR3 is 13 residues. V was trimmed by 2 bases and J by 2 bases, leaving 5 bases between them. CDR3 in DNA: TGTGCCAGCAGTTACAGGGTCACAGATACGCAGTATTTT. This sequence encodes CASSYRVTDTQYF.

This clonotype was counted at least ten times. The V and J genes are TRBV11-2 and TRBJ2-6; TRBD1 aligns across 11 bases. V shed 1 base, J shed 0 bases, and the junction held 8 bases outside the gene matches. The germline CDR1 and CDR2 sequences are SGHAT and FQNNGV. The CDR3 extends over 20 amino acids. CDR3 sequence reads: CASSLGGGQGGPSGANVLTF. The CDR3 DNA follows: TGTGCCAGCAGCTTAGGGGGGGGACAGGGGGGCCCCTCTGGGGCCAACGTCCTGACTTTC.

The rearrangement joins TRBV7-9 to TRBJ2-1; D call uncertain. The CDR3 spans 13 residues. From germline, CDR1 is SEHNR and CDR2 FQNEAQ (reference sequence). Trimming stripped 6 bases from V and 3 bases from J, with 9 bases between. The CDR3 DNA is TGTGCCAGCAGGCCGCGGTTCTACAATGAGCAGTTCTTC. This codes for CASRPRFYNEQFF.

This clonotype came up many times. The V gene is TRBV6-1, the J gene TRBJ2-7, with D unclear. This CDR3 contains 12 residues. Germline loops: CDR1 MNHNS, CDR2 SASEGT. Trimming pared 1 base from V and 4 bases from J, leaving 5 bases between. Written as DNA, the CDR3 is TGTGCCAGCAGTGAAGGGAGTTACGAGCAGTACTTC. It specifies CASSEGSYEQYF.

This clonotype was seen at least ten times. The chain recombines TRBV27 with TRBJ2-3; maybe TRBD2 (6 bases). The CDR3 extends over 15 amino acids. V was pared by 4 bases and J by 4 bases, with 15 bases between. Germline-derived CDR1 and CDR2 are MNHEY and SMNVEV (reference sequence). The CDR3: CASSSGTTGADTQYF. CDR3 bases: TGTGCCAGCAGTTCCGGGACGACGGGGGCAGATACGCAGTATTTT.

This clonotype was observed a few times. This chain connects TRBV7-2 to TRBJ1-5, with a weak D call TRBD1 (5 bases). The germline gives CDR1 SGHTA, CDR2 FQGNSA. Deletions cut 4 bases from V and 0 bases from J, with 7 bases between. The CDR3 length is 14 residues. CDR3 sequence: CASSSGISNQPQHF. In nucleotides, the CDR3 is TGTGCCAGCAGCTCAGGGATTAGCAATCAGCCCCAGCATTTT.

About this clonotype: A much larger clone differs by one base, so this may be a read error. The CDR3 spells CASSFNRKTCYQPQHF. DNA for the CDR3: TGCGCCAGCAGCTTCAACCGAAAGACATGTTATCAGCCCCAGCATTTT. The chain combines TRBV5-1 with TRBJ1-5, with unresolved D. Trimming pared 2 bases from V and 5 bases from J, leaving 17 bases between. The germline gives CDR1 SGHRS, CDR2 YFSETQ. This CDR3 has 16 residues.

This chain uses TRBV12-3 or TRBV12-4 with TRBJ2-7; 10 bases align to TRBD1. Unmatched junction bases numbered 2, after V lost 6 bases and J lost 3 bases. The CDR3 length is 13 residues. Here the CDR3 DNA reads TGTGCCAGCAGGGACAGGGGGAGCTACGAGCAGTACTTC. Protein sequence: CASRDRGSYEQYF.

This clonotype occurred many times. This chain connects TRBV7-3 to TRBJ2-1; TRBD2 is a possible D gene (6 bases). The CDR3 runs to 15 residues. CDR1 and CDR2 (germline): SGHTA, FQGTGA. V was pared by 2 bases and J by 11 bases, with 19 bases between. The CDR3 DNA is TGTGCCAGCAGCTTAGATAGCGCGGGACTCACCAAGCAGTTCTTC. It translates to CASSLDSAGLTKQFF.

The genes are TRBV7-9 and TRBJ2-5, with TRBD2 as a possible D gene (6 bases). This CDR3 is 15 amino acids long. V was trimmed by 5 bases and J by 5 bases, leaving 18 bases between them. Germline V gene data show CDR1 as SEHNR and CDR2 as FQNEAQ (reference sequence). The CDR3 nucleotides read TGTGCCAGCAGCCGCGATAGACGGGGGTGGGAGACCCAGTACTTC. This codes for CASSRDRRGWETQYF.

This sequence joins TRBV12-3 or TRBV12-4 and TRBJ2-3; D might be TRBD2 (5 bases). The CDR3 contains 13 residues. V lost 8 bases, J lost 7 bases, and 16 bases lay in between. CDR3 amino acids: CASRPDLYYTQYF. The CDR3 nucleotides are TGTGCCAGCCGACCGGACTTATACTATACGCAGTATTTT.

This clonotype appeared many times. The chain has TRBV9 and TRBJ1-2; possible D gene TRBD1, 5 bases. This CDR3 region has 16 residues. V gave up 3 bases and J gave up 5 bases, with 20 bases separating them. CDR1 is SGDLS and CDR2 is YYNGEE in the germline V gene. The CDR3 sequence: CASSDPLKGLMYGYTF. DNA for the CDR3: TGTGCCAGCAGCGATCCCCTAAAGGGGCTTATGTATGGCTACACCTTC.

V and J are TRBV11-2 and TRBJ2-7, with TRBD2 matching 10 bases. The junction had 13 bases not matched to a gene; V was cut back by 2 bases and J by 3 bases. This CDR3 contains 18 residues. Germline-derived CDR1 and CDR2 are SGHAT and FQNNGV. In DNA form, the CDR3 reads TGTGCCAGCAGCTTATTACGGACTAGCGGCCTGCTGGGCTACGAGCAGTACTTC. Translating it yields CASSLLRTSGLLGYEQYF.

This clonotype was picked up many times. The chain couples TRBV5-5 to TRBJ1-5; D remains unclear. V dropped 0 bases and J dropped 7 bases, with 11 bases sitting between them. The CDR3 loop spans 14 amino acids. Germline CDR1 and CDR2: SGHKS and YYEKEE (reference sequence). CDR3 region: CASSLESGEQPQHF. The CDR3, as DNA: TGTGCCAGCAGCTTGGAGTCAGGAGAACAGCCCCAGCATTTT. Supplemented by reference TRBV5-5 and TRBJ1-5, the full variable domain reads DAGVTQSPTHLIKTRGQQVTLRCSPISGHKSVSWYQQVLGQGPQFIFQYYEKEERGRGNFPDRFSARQFPNYSSELNVNALLLGDSALYLCASSLESGEQPQHFGDGTRLSIL.